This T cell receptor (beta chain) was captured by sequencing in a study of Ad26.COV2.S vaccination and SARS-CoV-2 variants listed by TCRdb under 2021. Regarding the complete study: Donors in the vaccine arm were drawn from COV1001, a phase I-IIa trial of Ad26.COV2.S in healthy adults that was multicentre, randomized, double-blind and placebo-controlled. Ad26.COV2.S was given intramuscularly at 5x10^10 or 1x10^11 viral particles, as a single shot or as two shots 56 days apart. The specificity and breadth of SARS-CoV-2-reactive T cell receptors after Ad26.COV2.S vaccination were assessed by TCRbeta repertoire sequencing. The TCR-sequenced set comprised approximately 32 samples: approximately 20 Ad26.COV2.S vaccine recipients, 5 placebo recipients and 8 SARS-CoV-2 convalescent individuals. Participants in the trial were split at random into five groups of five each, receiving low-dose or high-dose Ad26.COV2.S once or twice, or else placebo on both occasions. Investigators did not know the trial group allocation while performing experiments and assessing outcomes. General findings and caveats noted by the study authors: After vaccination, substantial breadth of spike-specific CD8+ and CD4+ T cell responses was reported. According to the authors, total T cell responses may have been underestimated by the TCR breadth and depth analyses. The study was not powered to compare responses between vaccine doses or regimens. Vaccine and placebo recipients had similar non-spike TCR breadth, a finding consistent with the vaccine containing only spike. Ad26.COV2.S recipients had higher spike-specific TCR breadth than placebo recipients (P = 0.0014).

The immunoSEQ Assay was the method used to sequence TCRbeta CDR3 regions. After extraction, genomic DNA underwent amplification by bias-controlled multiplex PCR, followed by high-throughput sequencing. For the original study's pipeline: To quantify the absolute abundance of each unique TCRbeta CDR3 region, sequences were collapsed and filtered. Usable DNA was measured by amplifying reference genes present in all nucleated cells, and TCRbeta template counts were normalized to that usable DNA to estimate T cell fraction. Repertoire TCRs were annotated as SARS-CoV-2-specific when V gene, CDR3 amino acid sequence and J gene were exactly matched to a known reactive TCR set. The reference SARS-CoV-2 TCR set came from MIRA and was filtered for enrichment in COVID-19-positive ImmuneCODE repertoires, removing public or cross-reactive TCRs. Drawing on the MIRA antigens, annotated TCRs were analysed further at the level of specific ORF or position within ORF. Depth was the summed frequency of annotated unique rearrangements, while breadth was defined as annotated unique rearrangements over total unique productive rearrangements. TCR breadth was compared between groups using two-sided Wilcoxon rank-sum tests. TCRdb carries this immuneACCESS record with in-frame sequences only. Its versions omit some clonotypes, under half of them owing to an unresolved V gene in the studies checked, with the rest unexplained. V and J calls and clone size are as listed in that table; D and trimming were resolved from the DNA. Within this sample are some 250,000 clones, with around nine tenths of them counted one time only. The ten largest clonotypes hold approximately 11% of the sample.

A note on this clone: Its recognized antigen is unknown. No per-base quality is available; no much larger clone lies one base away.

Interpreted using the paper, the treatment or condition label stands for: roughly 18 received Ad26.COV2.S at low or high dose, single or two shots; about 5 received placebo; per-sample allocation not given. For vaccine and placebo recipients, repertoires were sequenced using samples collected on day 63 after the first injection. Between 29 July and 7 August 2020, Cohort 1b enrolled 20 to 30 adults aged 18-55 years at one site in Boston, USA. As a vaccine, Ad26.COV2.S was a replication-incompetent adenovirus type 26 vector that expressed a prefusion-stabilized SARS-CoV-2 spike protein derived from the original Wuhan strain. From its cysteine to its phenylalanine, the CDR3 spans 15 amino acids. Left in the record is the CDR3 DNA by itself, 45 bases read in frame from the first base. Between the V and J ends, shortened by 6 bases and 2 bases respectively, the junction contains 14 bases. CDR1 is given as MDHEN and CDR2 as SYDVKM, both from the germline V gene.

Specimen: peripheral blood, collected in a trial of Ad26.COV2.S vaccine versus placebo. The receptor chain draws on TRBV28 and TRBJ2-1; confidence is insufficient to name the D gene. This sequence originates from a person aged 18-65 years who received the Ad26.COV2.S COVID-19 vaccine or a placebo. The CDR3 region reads CASSLLGRTYNEQFF. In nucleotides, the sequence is TGTGCCAGCAGCCTCCTAGGGCGGACCTACAATGAGCAGTTCTTC.